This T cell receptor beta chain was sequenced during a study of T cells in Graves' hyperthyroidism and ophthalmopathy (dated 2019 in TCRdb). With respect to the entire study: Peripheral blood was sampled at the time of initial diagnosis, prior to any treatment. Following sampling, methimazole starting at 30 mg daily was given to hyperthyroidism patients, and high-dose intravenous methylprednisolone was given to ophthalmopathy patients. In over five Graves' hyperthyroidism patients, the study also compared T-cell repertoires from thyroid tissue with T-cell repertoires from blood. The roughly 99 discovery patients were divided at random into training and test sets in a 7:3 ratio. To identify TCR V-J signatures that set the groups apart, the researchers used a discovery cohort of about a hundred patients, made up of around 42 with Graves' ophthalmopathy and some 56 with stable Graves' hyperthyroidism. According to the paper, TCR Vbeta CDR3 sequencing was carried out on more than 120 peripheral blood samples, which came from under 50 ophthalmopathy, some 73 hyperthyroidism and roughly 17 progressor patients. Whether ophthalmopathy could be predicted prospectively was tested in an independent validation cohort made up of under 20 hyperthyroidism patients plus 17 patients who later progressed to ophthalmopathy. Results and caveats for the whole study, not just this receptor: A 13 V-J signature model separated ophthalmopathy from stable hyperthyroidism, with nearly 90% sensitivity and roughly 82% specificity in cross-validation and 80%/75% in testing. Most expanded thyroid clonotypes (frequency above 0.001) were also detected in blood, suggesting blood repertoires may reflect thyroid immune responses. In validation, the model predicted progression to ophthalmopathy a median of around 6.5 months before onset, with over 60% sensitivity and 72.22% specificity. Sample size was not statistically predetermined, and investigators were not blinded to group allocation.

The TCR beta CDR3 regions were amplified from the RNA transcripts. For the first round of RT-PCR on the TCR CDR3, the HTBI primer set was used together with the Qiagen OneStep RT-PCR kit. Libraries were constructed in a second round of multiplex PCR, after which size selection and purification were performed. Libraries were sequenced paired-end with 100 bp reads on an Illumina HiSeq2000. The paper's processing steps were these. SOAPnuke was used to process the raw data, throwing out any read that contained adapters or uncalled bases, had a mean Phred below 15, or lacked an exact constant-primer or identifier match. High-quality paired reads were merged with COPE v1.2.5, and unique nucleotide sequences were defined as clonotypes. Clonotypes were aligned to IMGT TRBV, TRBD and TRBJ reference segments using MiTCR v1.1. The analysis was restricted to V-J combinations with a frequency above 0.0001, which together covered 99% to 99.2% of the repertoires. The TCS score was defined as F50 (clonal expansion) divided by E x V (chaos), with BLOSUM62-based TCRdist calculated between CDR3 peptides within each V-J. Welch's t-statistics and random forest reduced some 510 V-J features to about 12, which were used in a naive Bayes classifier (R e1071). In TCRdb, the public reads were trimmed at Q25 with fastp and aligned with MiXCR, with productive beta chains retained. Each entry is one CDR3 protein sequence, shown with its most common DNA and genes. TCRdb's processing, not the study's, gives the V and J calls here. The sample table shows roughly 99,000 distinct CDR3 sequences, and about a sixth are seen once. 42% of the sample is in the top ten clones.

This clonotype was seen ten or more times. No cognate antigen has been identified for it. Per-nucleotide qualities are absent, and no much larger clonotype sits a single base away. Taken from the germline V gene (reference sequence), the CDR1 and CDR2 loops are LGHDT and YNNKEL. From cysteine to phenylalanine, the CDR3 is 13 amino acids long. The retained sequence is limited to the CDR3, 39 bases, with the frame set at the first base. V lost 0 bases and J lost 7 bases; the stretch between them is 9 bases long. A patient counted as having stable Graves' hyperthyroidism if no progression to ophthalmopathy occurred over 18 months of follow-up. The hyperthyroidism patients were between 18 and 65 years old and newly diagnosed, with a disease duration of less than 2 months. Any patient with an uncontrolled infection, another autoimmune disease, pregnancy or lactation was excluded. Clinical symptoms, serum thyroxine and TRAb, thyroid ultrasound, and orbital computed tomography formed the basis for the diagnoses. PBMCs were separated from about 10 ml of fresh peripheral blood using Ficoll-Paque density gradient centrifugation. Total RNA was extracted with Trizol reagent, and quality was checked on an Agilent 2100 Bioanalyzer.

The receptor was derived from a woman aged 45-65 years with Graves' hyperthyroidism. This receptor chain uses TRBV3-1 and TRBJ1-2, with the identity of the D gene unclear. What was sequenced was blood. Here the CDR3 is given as CASSQDWRAGYTF. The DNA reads TGTGCCAGCAGCCAAGACTGGAGGGCTGGCTACACCTTC.